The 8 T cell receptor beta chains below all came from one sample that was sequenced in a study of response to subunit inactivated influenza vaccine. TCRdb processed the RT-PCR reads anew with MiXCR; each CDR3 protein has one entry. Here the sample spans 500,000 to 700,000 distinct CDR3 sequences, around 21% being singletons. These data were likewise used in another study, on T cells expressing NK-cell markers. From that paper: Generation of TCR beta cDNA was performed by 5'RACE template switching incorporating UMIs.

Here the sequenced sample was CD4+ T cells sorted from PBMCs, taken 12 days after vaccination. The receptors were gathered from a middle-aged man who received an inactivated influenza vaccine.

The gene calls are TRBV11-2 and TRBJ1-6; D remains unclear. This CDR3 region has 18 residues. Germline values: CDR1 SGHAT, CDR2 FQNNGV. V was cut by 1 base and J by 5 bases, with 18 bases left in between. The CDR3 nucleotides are TGTGCCAGCAGCTTAGTTCTCTTACGAGGCTTGGATAATTCACCCCTCCACTTT. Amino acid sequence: CASSLVLLRGLDNSPLHF.

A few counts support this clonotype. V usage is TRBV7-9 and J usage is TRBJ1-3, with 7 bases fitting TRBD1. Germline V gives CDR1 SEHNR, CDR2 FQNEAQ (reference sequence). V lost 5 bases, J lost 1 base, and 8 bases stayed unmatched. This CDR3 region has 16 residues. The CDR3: CASSTTGQRSGNTIYF. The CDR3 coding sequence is TGTGCCAGCAGCACGACGGGACAGAGATCTGGAAACACCATATATTTT.

The CDR3: CASSETSGSAGNNEQFF. As DNA, the CDR3 is TGTGCCAGCAGTGAGACTAGCGGGAGCGCCGGGAACAATGAGCAGTTCTTC. The chain joins TRBV6-1 to TRBJ2-1; 12 nucleotides match TRBD2. This CDR3 region has 17 residues. V lost 3 bases to trimming and J lost 5 bases; unmatched junction nucleotides: 8. Germline CDR1 and CDR2: MNHNS and SASEGT.

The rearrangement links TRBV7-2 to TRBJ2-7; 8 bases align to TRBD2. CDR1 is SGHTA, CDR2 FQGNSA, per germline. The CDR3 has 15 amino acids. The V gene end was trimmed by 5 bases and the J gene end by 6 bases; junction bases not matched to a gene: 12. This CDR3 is CASSPAGGGQGEQYF. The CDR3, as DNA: TGTGCCAGCAGCCCAGCCGGGGGGGGGCAGGGCGAGCAGTACTTC.

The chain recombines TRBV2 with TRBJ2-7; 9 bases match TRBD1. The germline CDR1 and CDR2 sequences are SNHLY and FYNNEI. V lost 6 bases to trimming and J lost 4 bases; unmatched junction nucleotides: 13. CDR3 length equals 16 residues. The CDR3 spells CASRGTGTGIFYEQYF. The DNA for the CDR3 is TGTGCCAGCAGGGGGACTGGGACAGGGATTTTTTACGAGCAGTACTTC.

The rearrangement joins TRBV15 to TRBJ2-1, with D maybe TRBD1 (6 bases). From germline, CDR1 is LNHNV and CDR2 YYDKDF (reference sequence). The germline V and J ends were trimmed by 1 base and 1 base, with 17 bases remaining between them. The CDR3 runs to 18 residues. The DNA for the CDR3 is TGTGCCACCAGCAGAGCTACGATGGACAGCCCTTCCTACAATGAGCAGTTCTTC. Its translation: CATSRATMDSPSYNEQFF.

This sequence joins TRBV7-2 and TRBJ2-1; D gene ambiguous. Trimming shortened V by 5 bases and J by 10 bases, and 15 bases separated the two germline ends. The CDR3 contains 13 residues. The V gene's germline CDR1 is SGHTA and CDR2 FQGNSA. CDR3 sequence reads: CASSPVVQYEQFF. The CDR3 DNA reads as TGTGCCAGCAGCCCAGTGGTACAATACGAGCAGTTCTTC.

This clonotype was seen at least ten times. CDR3 in amino acids: CASSTYTGVPSYEQYF. As DNA, the CDR3 is TGTGCCAGCAGCACGTATACGGGGGTCCCCTCCTACGAGCAGTACTTC. V usage is TRBV3-1 and J usage is TRBJ2-7; D is perhaps TRBD2 (6 bases). Trimming stripped 5 bases from V and 0 bases from J, with 17 bases between. Per germline, CDR1 LGHDT and CDR2 YNNKEL (reference sequence). This CDR3 is built from 16 residues.